This TCR beta chain was captured in a study of control samples from healthy donors and cancer patients. Profiling relied on immunoSEQ multiplex PCR, and the TCRdb table lists in-frame clones only, not all of them. The table has approximately 120,000 clones, 80% to 95% seen once; the top ten hold over 0.5%. Germline V lookup: CDR1 LNHDA, CDR2 SQIVND (reference sequence). There are 12 residues in the CDR3. V was shortened by 1 base and J by 7 bases, with 5 bases between the two germline ends. The sequenced sample was PBMCs. This receptor was taken from an elderly man with head and neck cancer. The rearrangement uses TRBV19 and TRBJ2-1; D not certain. CDR3 DNA sequence: TGTGCCAGTAGTATAGGGGCAAATGAGCAGTTCTTC. Its protein is CASSIGANEQFF.